The text below deals with one TCR beta chain. Its antigen is not known. The study drew donors from healthy Caucasian individuals in Russia aged 6 to 90. J gave up 4 bases and V 4 bases, and 8 bases lay outside the gene matches. The CDR3 has 16 residues. Germline CDR1 is SGHRS and CDR2 is YFSETQ. The entry originates in a study of blood T cells in healthy people across ages. The study's findings and limits: More naive CD4+ cells and higher diversity marked long-lived donors relative to aged donors. A strong correlation was found between TCR beta diversity and the percentage of naive T cells.

A sample-barcoded 5' primer and a J-beta primer mix were used in a second PCR of roughly 6 to 12 cycles. TCRdb fed the 5' RACE reads into MiXCR, producing one record per CDR3 protein. The sample has 650,000 to 700,000 distinct CDR3 sequences; about 50% are singletons. This TCR came from a woman of 80 years or more in good health. The sequencing sample was made of blood. V is TRBV5-1 and J is TRBJ2-5; TRBD2 aligns across 12 bases. The CDR3 DNA is TGCGCCAGCAGCCTACTAGCGGGGGGACCTGCAGAGACCCAGTACTTC. Amino acid sequence: CASSLLAGGPAETQYF.